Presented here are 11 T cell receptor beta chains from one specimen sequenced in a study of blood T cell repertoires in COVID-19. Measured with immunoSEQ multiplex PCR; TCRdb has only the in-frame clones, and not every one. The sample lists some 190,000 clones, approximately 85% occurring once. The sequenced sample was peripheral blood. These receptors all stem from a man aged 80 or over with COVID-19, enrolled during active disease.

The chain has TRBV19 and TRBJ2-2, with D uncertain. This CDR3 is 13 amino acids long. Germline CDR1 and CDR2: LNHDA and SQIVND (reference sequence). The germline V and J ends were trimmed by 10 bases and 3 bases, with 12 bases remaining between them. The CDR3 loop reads CAIRSTDTGELFF. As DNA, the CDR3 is TGTGCCATTCGGAGCACGGACACCGGGGAGCTGTTTTTT. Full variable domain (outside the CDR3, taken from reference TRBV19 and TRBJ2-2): DGGITQSPKYLFRKEGQNVTLSCEQNLNHDAMYWYRQDPGQGLRLIYYSQIVNDFQKGDIAEGYSVSREKKESFPLTVTSAQKNPTAFYLCAIRSTDTGELFFGEGSRLTVL.

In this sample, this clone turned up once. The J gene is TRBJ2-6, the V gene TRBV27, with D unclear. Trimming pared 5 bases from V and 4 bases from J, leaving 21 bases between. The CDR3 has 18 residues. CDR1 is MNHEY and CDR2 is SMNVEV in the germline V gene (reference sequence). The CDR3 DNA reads TGTGCCAGCAGTCCCCACCGTCTGGGCAGCACAGGGGCCAACGTCCTGACTTTC. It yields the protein CASSPHRLGSTGANVLTF.

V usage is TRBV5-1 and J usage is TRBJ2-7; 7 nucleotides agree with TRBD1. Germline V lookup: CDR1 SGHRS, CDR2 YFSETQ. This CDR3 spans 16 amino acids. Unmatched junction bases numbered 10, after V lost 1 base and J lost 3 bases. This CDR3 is CASSLPRTGPDYEQYF. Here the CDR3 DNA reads TGCGCCAGCAGCTTGCCCAGGACAGGCCCAGACTACGAGCAGTACTTC.

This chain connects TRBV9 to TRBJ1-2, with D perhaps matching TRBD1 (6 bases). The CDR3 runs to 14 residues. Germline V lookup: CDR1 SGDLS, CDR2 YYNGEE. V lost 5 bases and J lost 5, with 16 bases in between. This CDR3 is CASSPDSLTYGYTF. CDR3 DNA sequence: TGTGCCAGCAGTCCGGACAGTCTTACATATGGCTACACCTTC.

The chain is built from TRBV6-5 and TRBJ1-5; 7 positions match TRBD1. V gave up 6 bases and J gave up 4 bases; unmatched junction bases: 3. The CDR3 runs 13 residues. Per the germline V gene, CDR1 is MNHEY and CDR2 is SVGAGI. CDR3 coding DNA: TGTGCCAGCAGGACAGGGAATAATCAGCCCCAGCATTTT. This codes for CASRTGNNQPQHF.

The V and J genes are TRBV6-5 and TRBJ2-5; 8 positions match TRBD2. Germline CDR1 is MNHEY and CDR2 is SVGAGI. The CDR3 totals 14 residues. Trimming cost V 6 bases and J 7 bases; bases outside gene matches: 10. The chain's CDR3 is CASSGYNGGGTQYF. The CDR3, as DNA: TGTGCCAGCAGCGGTTATAACGGGGGGGGGACCCAGTACTTC.

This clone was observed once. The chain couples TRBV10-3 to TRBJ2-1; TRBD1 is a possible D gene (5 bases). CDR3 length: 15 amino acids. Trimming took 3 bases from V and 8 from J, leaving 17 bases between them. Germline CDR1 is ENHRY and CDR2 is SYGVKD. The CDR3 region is CAISDKGGAPDEQFF. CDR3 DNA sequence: TGTGCCATCAGTGATAAGGGTGGGGCTCCGGATGAGCAGTTCTTC.

The CDR3 DNA is TGTGCCAGCAGCCAGGGGGGGGTTTACGGTTCACCCCTCCACTTT. Translating it yields CASSQGGVYGSPLHF. V is TRBV3-1 (or the pseudogene TRBV3-2) and J is TRBJ1-6, with a weak D call TRBD1 (5 bases). Trimming left V 3 bases short and J 9 bases short, with 15 bases between. The CDR3 has 15 amino acids. Looked up from germline, CDR1 is LGHDT and CDR2 is YNNKEL (reference sequence).

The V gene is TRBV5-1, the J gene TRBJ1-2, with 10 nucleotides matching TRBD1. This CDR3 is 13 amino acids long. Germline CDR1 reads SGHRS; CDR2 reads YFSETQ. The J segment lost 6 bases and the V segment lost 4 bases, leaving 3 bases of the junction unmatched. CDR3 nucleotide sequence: TGCGCCAGCAGCCCGACAGGGGGCGATGGCTACACCTTC. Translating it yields CASSPTGGDGYTF.

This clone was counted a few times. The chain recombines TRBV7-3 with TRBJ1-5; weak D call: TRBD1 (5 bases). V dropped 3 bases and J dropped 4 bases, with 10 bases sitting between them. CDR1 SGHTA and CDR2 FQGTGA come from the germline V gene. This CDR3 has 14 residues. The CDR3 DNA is TGTGCCAGCAGCTTGACAGTGGGGAATCAGCCCCAGCATTTT. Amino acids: CASSLTVGNQPQHF.

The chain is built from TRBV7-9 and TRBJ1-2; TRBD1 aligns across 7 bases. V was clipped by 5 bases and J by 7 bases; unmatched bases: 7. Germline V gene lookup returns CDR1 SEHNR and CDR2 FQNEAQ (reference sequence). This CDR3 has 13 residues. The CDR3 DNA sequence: TGTGCCAGCAGCCCGAAAGGGGGCGGTGGCTACACCTTC. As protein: CASSPKGGGGYTF.